These T cell receptor beta chains were read from a single sample in a study of cytomegalovirus exposure and HLA in healthy donors. Clones were read by immunoSEQ multiplex PCR, and TCRdb kept only the in-frame ones, dropping some. The sample lists under 200,000 clones; roughly 79% were seen once. The material sequenced was PBMCs. The source is a man younger than 40 in good health and CMV-seronegative. CDR3s include the opening cysteine and the closing phenylalanine or tryptophan. Fields, in order: V gene, J gene, D gene, CDR3 DNA, CDR3 protein. The D gene is left open where the match is weak.

V gene: TRBV5-1
J gene: TRBJ2-7
D gene: TRBD1
CDR3 DNA: TGCGCCAGCAGCAGCCCGGGACAGGGGGCCGTCGAGCAGTACTTC
CDR3 protein: CASSSPGQGAVEQYF

V gene: TRBV30
J gene: TRBJ2-7
D gene: TRBD2
CDR3 DNA: TGTGCCTGGAGAGATAGCGGGGCCGGGTGGACCTACGAGCAGTACTTC
CDR3 protein: CAWRDSGAGWTYEQYF

V gene: TRBV18
J gene: TRBJ2-3
D gene: .
CDR3 DNA: TGTGCCAGCTCACCCCCGGGCAGGGTCTCCACAGATACGCAGTATTTT
CDR3 protein: CASSPPGRVSTDTQYF

V gene: TRBV9
J gene: TRBJ1-1
D gene: .
CDR3 DNA: TGTGCCAGCAGCGCACAGGGTGTGAACACTGAAGCTTTCTTT
CDR3 protein: CASSAQGVNTEAFF

V gene: TRBV6-1
J gene: TRBJ2-1
D gene: TRBD2
CDR3 DNA: TGTGCCAGCAGTCAAGGAGCTAGCGGAATTTACAATGAGCAGTTCTTC
CDR3 protein: CASSQGASGIYNEQFF

V gene: TRBV5-4
J gene: TRBJ2-5
D gene: TRBD2
CDR3 DNA: TGTGCCAGCAGCTCTCCGGGACTAGCGGGAGCCGGCCAAGAGACCCAGTACTTC
CDR3 protein: CASSSPGLAGAGQETQYF

V gene: TRBV5-4
J gene: TRBJ1-1
D gene: .
CDR3 DNA: TGTGCCAGCAGCTTGAATACTTTTCGGACTGAAGCTTTCTTT
CDR3 protein: CASSLNTFRTEAFF

V gene: TRBV6-5
J gene: TRBJ1-1
D gene: .
CDR3 DNA: TGTGCCAGCAGTTACACCAGGGGAAGCACTGAAGCTTTCTTT
CDR3 protein: CASSYTRGSTEAFF

V gene: TRBV29-1
J gene: TRBJ2-1
D gene: .
CDR3 DNA: TGCAGCGTGTATGGGCTAGCACTCGATGAGCAGTTCTTC
CDR3 protein: CSVYGLALDEQFF

V gene: TRBV5-6
J gene: TRBJ2-7
D gene: .
CDR3 DNA: TGTGCCAGCAGCTCGCGACGGGTTTCCTACGAGCAGTACTTC
CDR3 protein: CASSSRRVSYEQYF

V gene: TRBV2
J gene: TRBJ2-3
D gene: TRBD2
CDR3 DNA: TGTGCCAGCAGTGAAATAGAGCCTGGACTAGCGGGAGCGGGGGATACGCAGTATTTT
CDR3 protein: CASSEIEPGLAGAGDTQYF

V gene: TRBV6-1
J gene: TRBJ1-6
D gene: .
CDR3 DNA: TGTGCCAGCAGTCCTCGTGCTACAGGGAATTCACCCCTCCACTTT
CDR3 protein: CASSPRATGNSPLHF

V gene: TRBV6-5
J gene: TRBJ1-1
D gene: TRBD1
CDR3 DNA: TGTGCCAGCAGTCTTGGACAGGGTAACACTGAAGCTTTCTTT
CDR3 protein: CASSLGQGNTEAFF

V gene: TRBV2
J gene: TRBJ2-5
D gene: TRBD1
CDR3 DNA: TGTGCCAGCAGTTTGAACAGGGGCCCCGAGGAGACCCAGTACTTC
CDR3 protein: CASSLNRGPEETQYF

V gene: TRBV5-6
J gene: TRBJ1-5
D gene: .
CDR3 DNA: TGTGCCAGCAGCCGTTCGGGCAGGGGCAATCAGCCCCAGCATTTT
CDR3 protein: CASSRSGRGNQPQHF